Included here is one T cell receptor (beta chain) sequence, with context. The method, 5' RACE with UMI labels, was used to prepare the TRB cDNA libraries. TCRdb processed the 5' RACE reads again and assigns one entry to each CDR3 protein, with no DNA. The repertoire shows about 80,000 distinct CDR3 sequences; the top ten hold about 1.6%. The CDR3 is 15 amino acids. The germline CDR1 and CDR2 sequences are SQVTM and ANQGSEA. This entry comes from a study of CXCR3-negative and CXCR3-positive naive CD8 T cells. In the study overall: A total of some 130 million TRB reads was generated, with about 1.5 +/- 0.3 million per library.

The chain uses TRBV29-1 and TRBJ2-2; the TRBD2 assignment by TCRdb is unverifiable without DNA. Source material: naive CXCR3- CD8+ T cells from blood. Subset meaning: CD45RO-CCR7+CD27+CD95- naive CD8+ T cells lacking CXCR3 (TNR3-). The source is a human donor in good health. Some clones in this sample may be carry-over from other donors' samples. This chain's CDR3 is CSVEGPPPDTGELFF.